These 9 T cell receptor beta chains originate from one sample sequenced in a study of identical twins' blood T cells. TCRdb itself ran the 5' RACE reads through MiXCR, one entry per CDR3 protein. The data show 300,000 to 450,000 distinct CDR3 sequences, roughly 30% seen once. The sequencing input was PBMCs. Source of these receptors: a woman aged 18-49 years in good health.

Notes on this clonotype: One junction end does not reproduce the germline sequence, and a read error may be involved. Written as DNA, the CDR3 is TGTTCCAGCAGTCCATGGGGGTATAGCAATCAGCCCCAGCATTTT. Protein sequence: CSSSPWGYSNQPQHF. The gene calls are TRBV27 and TRBJ1-5; a weak D match, TRBD1 (5 bases). In germline, CDR1 is MNHEY, CDR2 SMNVEV (reference sequence). CDR3 length: 15 amino acids.

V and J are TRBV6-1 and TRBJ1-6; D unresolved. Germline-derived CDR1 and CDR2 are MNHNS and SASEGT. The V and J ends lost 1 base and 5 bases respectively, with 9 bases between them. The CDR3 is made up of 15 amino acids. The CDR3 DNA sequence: TGTGCCAGCAGTGAAGTAGGCGGCCATAATTCACCCCTCCACTTT. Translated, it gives CASSEVGGHNSPLHF.

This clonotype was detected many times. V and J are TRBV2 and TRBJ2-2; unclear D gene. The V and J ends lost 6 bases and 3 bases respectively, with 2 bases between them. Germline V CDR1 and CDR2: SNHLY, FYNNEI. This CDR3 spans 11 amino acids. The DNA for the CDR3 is TGTGCCAGCAGAGACACCGGGGAGCTGTTTTTT. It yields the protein CASRDTGELFF.

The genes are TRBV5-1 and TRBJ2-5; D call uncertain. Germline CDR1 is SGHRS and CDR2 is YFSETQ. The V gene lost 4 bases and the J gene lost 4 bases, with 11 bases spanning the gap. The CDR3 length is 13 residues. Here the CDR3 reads CASSPSLRETQYF. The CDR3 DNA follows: TGCGCCAGCAGCCCTTCACTAAGAGAGACCCAGTACTTC. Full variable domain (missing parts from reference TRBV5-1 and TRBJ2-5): KAGVTQTPRYLIKTRGQQVTLSCSPISGHRSVSWYQQTPGQGLQFLFEYFSETQRNKGNFPGRFSGRQFSNSRSEMNVSTLELGDSALYLCASSPSLRETQYFGPGTRLLVL.

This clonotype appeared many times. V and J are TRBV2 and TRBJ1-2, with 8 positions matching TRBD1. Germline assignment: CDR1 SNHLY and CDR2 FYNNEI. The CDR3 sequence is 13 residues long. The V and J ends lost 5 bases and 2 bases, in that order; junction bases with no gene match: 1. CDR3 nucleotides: TGTGCCAGCAGTTGGACAGGGAACTATGGCTACACCTTC. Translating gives CASSWTGNYGYTF. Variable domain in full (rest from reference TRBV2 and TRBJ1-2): EPEVTQTPSHQVTQMGQEVILRCVPISNHLYFYWYRQILGQKVEFLVSFYNNEISEKSEIFDDQFSVERPDGSNFTLKIRSTKLEDSAMYFCASSWTGNYGYTFGSGTRLTVV.

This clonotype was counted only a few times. The CDR3 spells CSARDSSGTLSYEQYF. The DNA for the CDR3 is TGCAGTGCTAGAGATTCCTCGGGAACCCTCTCCTACGAGCAGTACTTC. The chain uses TRBV20-1 and TRBJ2-7, with D maybe TRBD2 (5 bases). Germline values: CDR1 DFQATT, CDR2 SNEGSKA (reference sequence). V was pared by 0 bases and J by 0 bases, with 15 bases between. This CDR3 has 16 amino acids.

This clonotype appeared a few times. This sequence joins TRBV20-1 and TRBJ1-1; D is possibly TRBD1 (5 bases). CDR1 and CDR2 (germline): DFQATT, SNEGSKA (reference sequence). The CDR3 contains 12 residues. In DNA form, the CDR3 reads TGCAGCGCCGGGGGGAATGGGCCTGAAGCTTTCTTT. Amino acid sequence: CSAGGNGPEAFF.

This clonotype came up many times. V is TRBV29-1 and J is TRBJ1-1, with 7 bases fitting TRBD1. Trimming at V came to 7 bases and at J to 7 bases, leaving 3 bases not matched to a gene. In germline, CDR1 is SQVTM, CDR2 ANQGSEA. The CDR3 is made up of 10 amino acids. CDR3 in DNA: TGCAGCGGGGACAGAGTTGAAGCTTTCTTT. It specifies CSGDRVEAFF. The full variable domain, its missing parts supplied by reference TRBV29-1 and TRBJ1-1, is SAVISQKPSRDICQRGTSLTIQCQVDSQVTMMFWYRQQPGQSLTLIATANQGSEATYESGFVIDKFPISRPNLTFSTLTVSNMSPEDSSIYLCSGDRVEAFFGQGTRLTVV.

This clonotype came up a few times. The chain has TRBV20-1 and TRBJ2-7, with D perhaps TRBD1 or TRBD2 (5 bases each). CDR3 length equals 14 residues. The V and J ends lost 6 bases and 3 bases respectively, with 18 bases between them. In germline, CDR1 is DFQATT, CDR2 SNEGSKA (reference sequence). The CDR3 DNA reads TGCAGTGCCAAGGGACGAAGCGGCAACTACGAGCAGTACTTC. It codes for CSAKGRSGNYEQYF.